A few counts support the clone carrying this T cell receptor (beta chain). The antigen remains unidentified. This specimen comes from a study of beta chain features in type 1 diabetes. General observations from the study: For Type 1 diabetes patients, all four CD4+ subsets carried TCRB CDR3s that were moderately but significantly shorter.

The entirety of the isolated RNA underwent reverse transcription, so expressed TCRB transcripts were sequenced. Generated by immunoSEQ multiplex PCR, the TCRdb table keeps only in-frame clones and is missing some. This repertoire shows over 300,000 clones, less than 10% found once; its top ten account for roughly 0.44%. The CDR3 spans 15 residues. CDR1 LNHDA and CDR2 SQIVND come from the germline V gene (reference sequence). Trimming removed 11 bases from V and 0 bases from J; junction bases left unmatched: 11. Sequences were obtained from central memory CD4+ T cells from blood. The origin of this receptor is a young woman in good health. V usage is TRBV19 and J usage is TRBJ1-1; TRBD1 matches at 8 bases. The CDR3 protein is CASKAPGQVNTEAFF. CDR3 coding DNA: TGTGCCTCAAAAGCACCGGGACAGGTGAACACTGAAGCTTTCTTT.